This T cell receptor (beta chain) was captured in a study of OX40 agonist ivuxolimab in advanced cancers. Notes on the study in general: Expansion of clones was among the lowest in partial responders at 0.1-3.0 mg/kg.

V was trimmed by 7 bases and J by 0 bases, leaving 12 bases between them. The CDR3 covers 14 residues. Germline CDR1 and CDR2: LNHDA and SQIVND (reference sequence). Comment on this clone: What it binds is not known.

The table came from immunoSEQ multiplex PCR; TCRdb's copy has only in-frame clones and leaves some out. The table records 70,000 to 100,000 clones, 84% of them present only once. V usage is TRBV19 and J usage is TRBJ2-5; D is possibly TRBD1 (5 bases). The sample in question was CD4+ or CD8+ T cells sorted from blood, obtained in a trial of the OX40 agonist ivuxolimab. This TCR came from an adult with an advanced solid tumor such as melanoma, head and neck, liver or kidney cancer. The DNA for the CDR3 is TGTGCCAGTAAAACTGACAGCTACCAAGAGACCCAGTACTTC. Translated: CASKTDSYQETQYF.